The count of the clone carrying this T cell receptor (beta chain) is one. Antigen specificity is unknown. The sample comes from a study of cytomegalovirus exposure and HLA in healthy donors. Study-level findings and limits: TCR association rates varied by HLA locus in a later analysis, with DRB1 highest and HLA-C lowest. The study listed roughly 160 cytomegalovirus-associated TCR beta chains.

The primer mix had 60 Vbeta and 13 Jbeta primers. The protocol was immunoSEQ multiplex PCR, while the TCRdb copy is restricted to in-frame clones and leaves out a portion. The profile covers about 210,000 clones, with about 81% appearing a single time and about 6.4% taken by the ten largest. This CDR3 comprises 16 residues. Germline V CDR1 and CDR2: SNHLY, FYNNEI. V shed 5 bases and J 3 bases; nucleotides not matched to a gene: 10. The sequenced sample was PBMCs. The sequence came from a man aged 35 to 55 in good health and CMV-seropositive. V gene TRBV2 combines with J gene TRBJ2-1, with 7 bases aligning to TRBD2. CDR3 loop: CASSTYGEGSYNEQFF. CDR3 DNA: TGTGCCAGCAGTACCTACGGGGAGGGTAGCTACAATGAGCAGTTCTTC.